Given below is one T cell receptor beta chain in context. Its antigen is undetermined. The germline V and J ends were trimmed by 5 bases and 16 bases, with 20 bases remaining between them. The CDR3 has 13 amino acids. The germline gives CDR1 SEHNR, CDR2 FQNEAQ (reference sequence). After constant-region reverse-primer amplification, full-length variable regions underwent semi-nested PCR with Nested Universal Primer A. Each CDR3 protein gets one entry after TCRdb re-called the 5' RACE reads with MiXCR. The repertoire has 45,000 to 70,000 distinct CDR3 sequences, 25% to 30% of them found once; the top ten carry approximately 3%. Regarding the study as a whole: Larger-cohort validation covered only one TCR beta V-J rearrangement. Tumor Treg TCRs overlapped most with tumor naive CD4+ cells. The TCR gene usage of tumor memory CD4+ T cells clustered together with blood and lymph node memory CD4+ cells and with lymph node naive CD4+ cells.

This sequence joins TRBV7-9 and TRBJ1-4; D not certain. The sample comprised tumor-infiltrating memory CD4+ T cells sorted from the breast tumor. Subset given: memory CD4+ T cells, CD4+CD45RO+CD25-. The clonotype originates from a female donor with breast cancer. The CDR3 DNA reads TGTGCCAGCAGCCGCGGAAGTAATGAAGAACCGTTTTTT. Its protein product is CASSRGSNEEPFF.